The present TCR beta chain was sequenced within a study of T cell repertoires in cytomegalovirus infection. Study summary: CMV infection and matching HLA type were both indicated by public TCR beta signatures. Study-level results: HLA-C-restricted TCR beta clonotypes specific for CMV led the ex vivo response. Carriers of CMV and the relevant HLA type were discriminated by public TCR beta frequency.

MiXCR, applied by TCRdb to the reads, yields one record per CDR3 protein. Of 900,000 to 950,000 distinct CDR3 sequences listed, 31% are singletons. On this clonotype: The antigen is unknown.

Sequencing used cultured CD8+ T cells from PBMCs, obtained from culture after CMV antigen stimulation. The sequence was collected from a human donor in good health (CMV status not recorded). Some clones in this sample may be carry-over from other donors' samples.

The DNA of the CDR3 is TGTGCCAGCAGTGAATTGAAGGGGCGAGATACCATATATTTT. Its protein is CASSELKGRDTIYF. The rearrangement joins TRBV6-1 to TRBJ1-3, with D possibly TRBD1 on 5 matching bases. This CDR3 has 14 residues. V was trimmed by 2 bases and J by 10 bases, leaving 15 bases between them. Germline V gene data show CDR1 as MNHNS and CDR2 as SASEGT.